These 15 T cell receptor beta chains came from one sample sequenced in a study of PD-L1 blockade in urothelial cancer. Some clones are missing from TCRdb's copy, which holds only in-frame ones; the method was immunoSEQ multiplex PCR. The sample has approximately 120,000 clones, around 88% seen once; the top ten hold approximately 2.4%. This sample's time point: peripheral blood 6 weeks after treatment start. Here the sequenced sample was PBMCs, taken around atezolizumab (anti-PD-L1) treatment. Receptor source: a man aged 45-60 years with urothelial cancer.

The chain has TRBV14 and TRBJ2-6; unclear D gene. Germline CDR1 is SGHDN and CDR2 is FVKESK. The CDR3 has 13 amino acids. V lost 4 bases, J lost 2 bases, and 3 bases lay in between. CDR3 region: CASSLTGANVLTF. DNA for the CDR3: TGTGCCAGCAGCCTTACTGGGGCCAACGTCCTGACTTTC.

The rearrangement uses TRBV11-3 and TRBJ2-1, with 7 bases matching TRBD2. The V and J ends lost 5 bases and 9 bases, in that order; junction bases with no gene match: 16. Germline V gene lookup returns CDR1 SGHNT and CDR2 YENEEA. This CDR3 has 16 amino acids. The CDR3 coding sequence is TGTGCCAGCAGCCCGAAGGGGTCGACGGGAGGAACTGAGCAGTTCTTC. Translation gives CASSPKGSTGGTEQFF.

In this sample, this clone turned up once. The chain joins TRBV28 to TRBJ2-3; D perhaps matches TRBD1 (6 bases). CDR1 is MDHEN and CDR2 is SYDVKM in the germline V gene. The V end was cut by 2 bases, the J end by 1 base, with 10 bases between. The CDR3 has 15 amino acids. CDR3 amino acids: CASSLAGAGTDTQYF. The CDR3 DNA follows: TGTGCCAGCAGTTTAGCAGGGGCCGGCACAGATACGCAGTATTTT.

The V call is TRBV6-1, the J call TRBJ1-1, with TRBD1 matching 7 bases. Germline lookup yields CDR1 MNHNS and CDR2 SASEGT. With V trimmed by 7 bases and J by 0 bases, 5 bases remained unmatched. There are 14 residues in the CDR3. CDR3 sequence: CASTWDSLNTEAFF. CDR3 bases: TGTGCCAGCACCTGGGACAGCTTGAACACTGAAGCTTTCTTT.

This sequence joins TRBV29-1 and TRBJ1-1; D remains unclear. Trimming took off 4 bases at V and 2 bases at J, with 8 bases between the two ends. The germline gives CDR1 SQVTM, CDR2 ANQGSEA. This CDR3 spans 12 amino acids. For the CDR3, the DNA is TGCAGCGTTGGAGGTCCAAACACTGAAGCTTTCTTT. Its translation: CSVGGPNTEAFF. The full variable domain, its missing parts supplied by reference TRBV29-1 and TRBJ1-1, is SAVISQKPSRDICQRGTSLTIQCQVDSQVTMMFWYRQQPGQSLTLIATANQGSEATYESGFVIDKFPISRPNLTFSTLTVSNMSPEDSSIYLCSVGGPNTEAFFGQGTRLTVV.

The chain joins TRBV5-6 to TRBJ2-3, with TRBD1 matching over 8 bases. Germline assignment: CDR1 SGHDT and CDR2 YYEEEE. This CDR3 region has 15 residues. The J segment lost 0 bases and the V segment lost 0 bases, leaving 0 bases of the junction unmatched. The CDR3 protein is CASSLGQGSTDTQYF. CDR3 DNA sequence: TGTGCCAGCAGCTTGGGACAGGGGAGCACAGATACGCAGTATTTT. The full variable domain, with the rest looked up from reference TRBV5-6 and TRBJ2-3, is DAGVTQSPTHLIKTRGQQVTLRCSPKSGHDTVSWYQQALGQGPQFIFQYYEEEERQRGNFPDRFSGHQFPNYSSELNVNALLLGDSALYLCASSLGQGSTDTQYFGPGTRLTVL.

CDR3: CASSIALGLVTGELFF. The CDR3 coding sequence is TGTGCCAGTAGTATAGCTCTGGGACTAGTAACCGGGGAGCTGTTTTTT. J is TRBJ2-2 and V is TRBV19, with 8 bases identical to TRBD2. The CDR3 runs to 16 residues. The J segment lost 5 bases and the V segment lost 1 base, leaving 6 bases of the junction unmatched. Germline V gives CDR1 LNHDA, CDR2 SQIVND (reference sequence). Full variable domain (rest looked up from reference TRBV19 and TRBJ2-2): DGGITQSPKYLFRKEGQNVTLSCEQNLNHDAMYWYRQDPGQGLRLIYYSQIVNDFQKGDIAEGYSVSREKKESFPLTVTSAQKNPTAFYLCASSIALGLVTGELFFGEGSRLTVL.

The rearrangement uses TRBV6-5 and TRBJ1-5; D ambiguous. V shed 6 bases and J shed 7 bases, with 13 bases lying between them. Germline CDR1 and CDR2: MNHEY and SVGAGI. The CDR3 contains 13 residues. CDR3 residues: CASRSLQSQPQHF. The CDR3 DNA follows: TGTGCCAGCAGGTCCCTACAGAGCCAGCCCCAGCATTTT.

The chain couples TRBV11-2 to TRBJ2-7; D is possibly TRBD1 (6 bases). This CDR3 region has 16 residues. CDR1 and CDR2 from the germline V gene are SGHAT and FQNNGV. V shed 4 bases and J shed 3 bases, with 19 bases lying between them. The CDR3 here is CASSSTSGTTHYEQYF. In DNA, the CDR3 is TGTGCCAGCAGCTCCACCTCCGGGACAACTCACTACGAGCAGTACTTC.

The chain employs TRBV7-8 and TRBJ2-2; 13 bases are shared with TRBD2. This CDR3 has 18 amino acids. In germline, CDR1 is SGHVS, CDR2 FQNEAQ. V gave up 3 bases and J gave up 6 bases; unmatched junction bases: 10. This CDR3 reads CASSLVPSTSGRAGELFF. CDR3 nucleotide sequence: TGTGCCAGCAGCTTGGTCCCATCTACTAGCGGGAGGGCCGGGGAGCTGTTTTTT.

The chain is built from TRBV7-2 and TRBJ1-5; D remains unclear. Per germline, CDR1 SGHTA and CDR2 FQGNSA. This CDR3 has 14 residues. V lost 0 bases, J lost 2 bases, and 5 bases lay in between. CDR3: CASSLARGNQPQHF. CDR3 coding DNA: TGTGCCAGCAGCTTAGCGCGGGGCAATCAGCCCCAGCATTTT.

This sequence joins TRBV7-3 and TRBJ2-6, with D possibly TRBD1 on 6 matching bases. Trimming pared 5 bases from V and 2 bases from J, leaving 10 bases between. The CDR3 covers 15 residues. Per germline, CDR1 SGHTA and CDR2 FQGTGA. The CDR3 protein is CASSPGEPGANVLTF. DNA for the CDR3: TGTGCCAGCAGCCCAGGGGAACCTGGGGCCAACGTCCTGACTTTC.

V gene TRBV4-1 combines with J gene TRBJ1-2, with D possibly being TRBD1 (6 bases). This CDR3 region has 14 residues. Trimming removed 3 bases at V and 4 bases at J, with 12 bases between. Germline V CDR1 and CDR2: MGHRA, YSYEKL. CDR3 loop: CASSQGAGGYGYTF. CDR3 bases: TGCGCCAGCAGCCAGGGGGCCGGCGGCTATGGCTACACCTTC.

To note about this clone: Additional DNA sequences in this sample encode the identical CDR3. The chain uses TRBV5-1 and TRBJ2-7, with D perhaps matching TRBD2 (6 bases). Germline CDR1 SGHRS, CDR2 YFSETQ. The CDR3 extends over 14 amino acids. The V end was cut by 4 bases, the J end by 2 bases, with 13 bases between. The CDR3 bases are TGCGCCAGCAGCCCGGGACTTCAGCCCTACGAGCAGTACTTC. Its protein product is CASSPGLQPYEQYF.

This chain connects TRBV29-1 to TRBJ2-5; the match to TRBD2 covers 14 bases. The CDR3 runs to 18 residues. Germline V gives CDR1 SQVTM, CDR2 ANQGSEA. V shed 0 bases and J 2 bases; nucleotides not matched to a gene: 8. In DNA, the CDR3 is TGCAGCGTTGAAGATGCCGGACTAGCGGGAGGACCTCAAGAGACCCAGTACTTC. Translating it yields CSVEDAGLAGGPQETQYF.